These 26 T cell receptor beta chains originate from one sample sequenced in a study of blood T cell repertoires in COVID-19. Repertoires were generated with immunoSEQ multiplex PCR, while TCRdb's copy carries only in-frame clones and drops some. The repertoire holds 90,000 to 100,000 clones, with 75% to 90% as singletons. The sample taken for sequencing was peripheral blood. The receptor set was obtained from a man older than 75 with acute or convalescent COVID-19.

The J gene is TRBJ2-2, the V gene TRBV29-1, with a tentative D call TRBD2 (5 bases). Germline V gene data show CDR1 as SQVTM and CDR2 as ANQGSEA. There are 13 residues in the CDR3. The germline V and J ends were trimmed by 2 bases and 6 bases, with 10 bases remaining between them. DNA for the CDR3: TGCAGCGTTGAACGGACTGGAGCCGGGGAGCTGTTTTTT. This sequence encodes CSVERTGAGELFF.

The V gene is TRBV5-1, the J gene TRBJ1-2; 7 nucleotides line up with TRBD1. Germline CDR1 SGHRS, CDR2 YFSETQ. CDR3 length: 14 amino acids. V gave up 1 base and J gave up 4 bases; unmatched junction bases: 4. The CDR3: CASSLPRQGYGYTF. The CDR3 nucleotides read TGCGCCAGCAGCTTGCCTAGACAGGGCTATGGCTACACCTTC.

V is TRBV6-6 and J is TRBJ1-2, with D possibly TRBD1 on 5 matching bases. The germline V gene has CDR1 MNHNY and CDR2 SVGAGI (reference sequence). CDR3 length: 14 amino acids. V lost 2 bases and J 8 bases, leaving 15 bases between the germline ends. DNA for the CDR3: TGTGCCAGCAGTTACGAGGCAGGGTGGAAGGGCTACACCTTC. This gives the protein CASSYEAGWKGYTF.

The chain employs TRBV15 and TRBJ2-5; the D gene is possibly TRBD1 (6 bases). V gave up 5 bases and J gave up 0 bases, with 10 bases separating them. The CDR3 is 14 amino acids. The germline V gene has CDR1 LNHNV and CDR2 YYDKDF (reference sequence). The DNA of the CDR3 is TGTGCCACCAGCGTCCAGGGGAACCAAGAGACCCAGTACTTC. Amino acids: CATSVQGNQETQYF.

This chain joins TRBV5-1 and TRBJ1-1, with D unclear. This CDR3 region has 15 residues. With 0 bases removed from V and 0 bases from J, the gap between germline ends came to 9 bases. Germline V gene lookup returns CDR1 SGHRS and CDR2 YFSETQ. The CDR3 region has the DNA TGCGCCAGCAGCTTGGAGACCAGGCTGAACACTGAAGCTTTCTTT. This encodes CASSLETRLNTEAFF.

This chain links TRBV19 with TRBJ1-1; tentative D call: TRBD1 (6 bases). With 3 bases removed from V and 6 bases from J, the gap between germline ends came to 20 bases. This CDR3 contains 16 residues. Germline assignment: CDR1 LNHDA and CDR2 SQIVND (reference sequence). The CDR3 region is CASSIGQGTGRAEAFF. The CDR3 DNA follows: TGTGCCAGTAGTATTGGGCAGGGGACGGGGAGAGCTGAAGCTTTCTTT.

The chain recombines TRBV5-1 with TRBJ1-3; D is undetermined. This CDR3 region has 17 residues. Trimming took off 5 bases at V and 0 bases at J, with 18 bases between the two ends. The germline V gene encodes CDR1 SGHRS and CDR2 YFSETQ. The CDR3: CASRREPTPNSGNTIYF. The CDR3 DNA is TGCGCCAGCAGGAGAGAGCCGACACCTAACTCTGGAAACACCATATATTTT.

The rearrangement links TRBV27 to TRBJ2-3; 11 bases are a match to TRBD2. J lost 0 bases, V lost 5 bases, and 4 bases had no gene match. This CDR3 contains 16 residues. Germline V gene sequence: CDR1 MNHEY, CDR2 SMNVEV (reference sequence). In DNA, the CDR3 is TGTGCCAGCAGTCTCGGGACTAGCGGTAGCACAGATACGCAGTATTTT. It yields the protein CASSLGTSGSTDTQYF.

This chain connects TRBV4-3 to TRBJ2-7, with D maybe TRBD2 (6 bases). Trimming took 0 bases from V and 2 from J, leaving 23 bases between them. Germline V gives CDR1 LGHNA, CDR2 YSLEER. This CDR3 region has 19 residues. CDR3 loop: CASSQETASLAEGTYEQYF. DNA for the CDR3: TGCGCCAGCAGCCAAGAAACCGCCTCCTTAGCGGAGGGGACCTACGAGCAGTACTTC.

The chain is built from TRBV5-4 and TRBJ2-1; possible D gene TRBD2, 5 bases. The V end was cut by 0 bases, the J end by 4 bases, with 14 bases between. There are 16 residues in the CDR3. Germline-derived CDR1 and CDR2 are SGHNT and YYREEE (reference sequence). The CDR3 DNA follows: TGTGCCAGCAGCTTGGGTTTGCGGGCTTCGTACAATGAGCAGTTCTTC. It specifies CASSLGLRASYNEQFF.

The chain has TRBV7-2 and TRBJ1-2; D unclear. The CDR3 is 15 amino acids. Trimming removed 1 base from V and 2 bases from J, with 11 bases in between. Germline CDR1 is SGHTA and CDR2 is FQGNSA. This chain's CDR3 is CASSLGPSTNYGYTF. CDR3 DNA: TGTGCCAGCAGCTTAGGGCCTTCCACAAACTATGGCTACACCTTC.

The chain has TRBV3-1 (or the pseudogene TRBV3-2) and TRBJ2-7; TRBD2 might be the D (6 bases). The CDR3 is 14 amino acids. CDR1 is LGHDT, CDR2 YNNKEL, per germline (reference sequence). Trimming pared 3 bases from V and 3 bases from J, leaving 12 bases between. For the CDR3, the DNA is TGTGCCAGCAGCCACCTGGACGGGGGCTACGAGCAGTACTTC. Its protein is CASSHLDGGYEQYF.

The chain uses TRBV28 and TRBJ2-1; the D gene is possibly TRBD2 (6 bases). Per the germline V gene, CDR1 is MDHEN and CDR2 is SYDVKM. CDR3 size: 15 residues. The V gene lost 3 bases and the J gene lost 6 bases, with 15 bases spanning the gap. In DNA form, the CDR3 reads TGTGCCAGCAGTTTTGCGGGGACTTATCTCAATGAGCAGTTCTTC. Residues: CASSFAGTYLNEQFF.

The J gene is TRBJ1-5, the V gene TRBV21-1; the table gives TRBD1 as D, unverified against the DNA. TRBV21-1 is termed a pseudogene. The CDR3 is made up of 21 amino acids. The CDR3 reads CASSNQGNNEPRRPLGEPQHF. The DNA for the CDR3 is TGTGCCAGCAGCAACCAGGGAAACAACGAACCTCGACGGCCGCTCGGTGAGCCCCAGCATTTT.

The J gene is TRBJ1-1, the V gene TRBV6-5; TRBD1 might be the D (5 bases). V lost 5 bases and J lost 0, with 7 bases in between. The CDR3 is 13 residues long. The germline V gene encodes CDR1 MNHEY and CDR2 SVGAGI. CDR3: CASSRGVNTEAFF. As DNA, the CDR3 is TGTGCCAGCAGTCGGGGGGTGAACACTGAAGCTTTCTTT.

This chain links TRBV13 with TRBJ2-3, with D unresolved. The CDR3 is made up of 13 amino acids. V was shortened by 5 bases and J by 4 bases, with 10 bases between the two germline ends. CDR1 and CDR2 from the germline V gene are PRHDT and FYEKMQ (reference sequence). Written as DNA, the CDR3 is TGTGCCAGCAGCCCCAGTCGGGCAGATACGCAGTATTTT. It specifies CASSPSRADTQYF.

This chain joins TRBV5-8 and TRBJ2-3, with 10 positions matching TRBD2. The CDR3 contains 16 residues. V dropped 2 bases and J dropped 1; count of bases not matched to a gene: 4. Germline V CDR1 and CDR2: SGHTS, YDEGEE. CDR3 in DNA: TGTGCCAGCAGCTTTCTAGCGGGAGACGGCACAGATACGCAGTATTTT. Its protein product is CASSFLAGDGTDTQYF.

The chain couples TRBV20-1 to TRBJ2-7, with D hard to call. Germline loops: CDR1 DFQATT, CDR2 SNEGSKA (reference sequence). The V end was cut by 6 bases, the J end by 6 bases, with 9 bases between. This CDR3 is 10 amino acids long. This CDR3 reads CSAANLEQYF. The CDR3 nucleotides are TGCAGTGCAGCCAACCTCGAGCAGTACTTC.

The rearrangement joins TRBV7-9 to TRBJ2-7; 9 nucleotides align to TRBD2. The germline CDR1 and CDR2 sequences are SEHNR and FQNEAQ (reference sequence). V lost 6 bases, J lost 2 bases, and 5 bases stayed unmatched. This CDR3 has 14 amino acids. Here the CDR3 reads CASSSGTSTYEQYF. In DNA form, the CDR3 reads TGTGCCAGCAGTTCTGGGACTAGCACCTACGAGCAGTACTTC.

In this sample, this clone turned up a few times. CDR3 sequence (DNA): TGTGCCAGGACTAAAACCGGGTCGCCGGATGGCTACACCTTC. It yields the protein CARTKTGSPDGYTF. The genes are TRBV11-1 and TRBJ1-2; D not resolved. CDR3 length equals 14 residues. The V end was cut by 9 bases, the J end by 6 bases, with 20 bases between. Germline CDR1 is SGHAT and CDR2 is FQDESV (reference sequence).

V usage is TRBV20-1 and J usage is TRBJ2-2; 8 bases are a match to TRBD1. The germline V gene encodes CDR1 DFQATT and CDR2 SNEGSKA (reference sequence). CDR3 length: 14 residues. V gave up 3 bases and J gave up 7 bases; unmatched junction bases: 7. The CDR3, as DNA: TGCAGTGCTAGTGAGACAGGGGTACTCGGGGAGCTGTTTTTT. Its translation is CSASETGVLGELFF.

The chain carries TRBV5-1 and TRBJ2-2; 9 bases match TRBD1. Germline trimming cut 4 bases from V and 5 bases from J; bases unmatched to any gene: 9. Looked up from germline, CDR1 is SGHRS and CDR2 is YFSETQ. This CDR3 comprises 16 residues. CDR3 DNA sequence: TGCGCCAGCAGCAATCCTACAGGGGGCAATACCGGGGAGCTGTTTTTT. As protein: CASSNPTGGNTGELFF.

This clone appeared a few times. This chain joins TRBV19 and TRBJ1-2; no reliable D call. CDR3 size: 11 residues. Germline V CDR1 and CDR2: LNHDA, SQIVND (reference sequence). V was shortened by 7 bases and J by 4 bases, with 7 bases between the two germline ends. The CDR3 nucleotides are TGTGCCAGTACGGTCGGCTATGGCTACACCTTC. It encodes CASTVGYGYTF.

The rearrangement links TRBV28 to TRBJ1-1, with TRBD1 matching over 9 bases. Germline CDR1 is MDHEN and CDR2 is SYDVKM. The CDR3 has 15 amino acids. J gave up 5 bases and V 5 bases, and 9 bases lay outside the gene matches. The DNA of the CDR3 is TGTGCCAGCAGTCTTTTACAGGGGGCGAGGACTGAAGCTTTCTTT. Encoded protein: CASSLLQGARTEAFF.

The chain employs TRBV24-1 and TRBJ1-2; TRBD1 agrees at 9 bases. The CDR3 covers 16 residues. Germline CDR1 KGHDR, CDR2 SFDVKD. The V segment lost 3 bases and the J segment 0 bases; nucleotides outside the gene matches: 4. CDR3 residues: CATSDGGQGANYGYTF. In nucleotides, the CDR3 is TGTGCCACCAGTGATGGGGGACAGGGAGCTAACTATGGCTACACCTTC.

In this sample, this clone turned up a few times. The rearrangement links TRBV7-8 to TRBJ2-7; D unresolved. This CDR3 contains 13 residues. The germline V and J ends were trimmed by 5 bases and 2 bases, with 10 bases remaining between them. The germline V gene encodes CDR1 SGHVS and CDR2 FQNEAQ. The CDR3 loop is CASSTTVTYEQYF. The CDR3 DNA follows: TGTGCCAGCAGCACCACAGTGACCTACGAGCAGTACTTC. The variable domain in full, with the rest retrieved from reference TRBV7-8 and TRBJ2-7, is GAGVSQSPRYKVAKRGQDVALRCDPISGHVSLFWYQQALGQGPEFLTYFQNEAQLDKSGLPSDRFFAERPEGSVSTLKIQRTQQEDSAVYLCASSTTVTYEQYFGPGTRLTVT.